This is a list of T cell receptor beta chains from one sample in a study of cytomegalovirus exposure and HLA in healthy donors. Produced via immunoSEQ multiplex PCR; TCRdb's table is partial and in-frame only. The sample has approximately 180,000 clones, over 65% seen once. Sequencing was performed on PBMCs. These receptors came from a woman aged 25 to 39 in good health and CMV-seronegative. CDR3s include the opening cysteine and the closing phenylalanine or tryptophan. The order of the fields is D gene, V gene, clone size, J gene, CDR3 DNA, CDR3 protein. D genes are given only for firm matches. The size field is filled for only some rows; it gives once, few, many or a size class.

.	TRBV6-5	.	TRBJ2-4	TGTGCCAGCAGTTACTCGAGAGAGAGTGCCTTC	CASSYSRESAF
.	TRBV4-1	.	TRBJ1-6	TGCGCCAGCAGCCACCCGGACAAGGGGAATTCACCCCTCCACTTT	CASSHPDKGNSPLHF
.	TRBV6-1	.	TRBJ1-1	TGTGCCCGAAGGGGGACGAACACTGAAGCTTTCTTT	CARRGTNTEAFF
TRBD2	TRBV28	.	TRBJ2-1	TGTGCCAGCAGCCCTAGCGGGAGGGGCCAGTTCTTC	CASSPSGRGQFF
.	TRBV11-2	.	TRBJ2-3	TGTGCCAGCAGCTTGGCCAGGGTGGGGACAGATACGCAGTATTTT	CASSLARVGTDTQYF
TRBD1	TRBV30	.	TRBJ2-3	TGTGCCTGGAGCGAGGGACAGAGCACAGATACGCAGTATTTT	CAWSEGQSTDTQYF
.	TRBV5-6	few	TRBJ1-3	TGTGCCAGCAGCTTTCGGGAGTTGGGAAACACCATATATTTT	CASSFRELGNTIYF
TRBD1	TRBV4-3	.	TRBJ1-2	TGCGCCAGCAGCCAAGAAAGGCAGGGGGCCGTTTACTATGGCTACACCTTC	CASSQERQGAVYYGYTF
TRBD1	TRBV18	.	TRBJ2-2	TGTGCCAGCTCACCGGGACAGGGGAGCACCGGGGAGCTGTTTTTT	CASSPGQGSTGELFF
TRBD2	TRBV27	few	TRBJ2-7	TGTGCCAGCAGTTACCAAAAAGAGGGGGAGGGCCCGGGGGGGGCCTCTCTCTACGAGCAGTACTTC	CASSYQKEGEGPGGASLYEQYF
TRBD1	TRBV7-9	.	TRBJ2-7	TGTGCCAGCAGCTTGCAGACAGGGATACAGTACTTC	CASSLQTGIQYF
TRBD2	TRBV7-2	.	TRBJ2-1	TGTGCCAGCAGCTTAGGGCTAGCGGGAGTCACTGAGCAGTTCTTC	CASSLGLAGVTEQFF
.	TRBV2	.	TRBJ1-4	TGTGCCAGCAGTGATCGTGGGAGAGCGGGGGCCGATGAAAAACTGTTTTTT	CASSDRGRAGADEKLFF
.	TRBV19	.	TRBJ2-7	TGTGCCAGTAGTATGGGCGATGGCTCCTACGAGCAGTACTTC	CASSMGDGSYEQYF
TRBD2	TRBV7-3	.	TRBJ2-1	TGTGCCAGCAGCTTAGAGGGGGGGTTAGCGGGAGTCTACAATGAGCAGTTCTTC	CASSLEGGLAGVYNEQFF
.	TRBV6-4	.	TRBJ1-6	TGTGCCAGCACCGAGTATTCACCCCTCCACTTT	CASTEYSPLHF
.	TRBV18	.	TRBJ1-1	TGTGCCAGCTCACTAGGACAGCCCAACACTGAAGCTTTCTTT	CASSLGQPNTEAFF
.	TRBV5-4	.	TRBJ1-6	TGTGCCAGCAGCCCTACCGGGACTTCGAACTCACCCCTCCACTTT	CASSPTGTSNSPLHF
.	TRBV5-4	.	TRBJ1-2	TGTGCCAGCAGCTTGAAAGGGCGGGACTATGGCTACACCTTC	CASSLKGRDYGYTF
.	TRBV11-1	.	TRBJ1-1	TGTGCCAGCAGCGCTAAGGGGCGGGGGCCGGCGAACACTGAAGCTTTCTTT	CASSAKGRGPANTEAFF
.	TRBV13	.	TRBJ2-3	TGTGCCAGCAGCTTAGGTGGGGGGGGCATCACAGATACGCAGTATTTT	CASSLGGGGITDTQYF
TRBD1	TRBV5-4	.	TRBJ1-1	TGTGCCAGCAGCTTGGGACAGGGGTTCACTGAAGCTTTCTTT	CASSLGQGFTEAFF
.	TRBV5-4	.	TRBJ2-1	TGTGCCAGCAGCCTGGGGACTCGGACGGAAACCTACAATGAGCAGTTCTTC	CASSLGTRTETYNEQFF
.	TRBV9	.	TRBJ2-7	TGTGCCAGCAGCGTCGGTAATGGCTACGAGCAGTACTTC	CASSVGNGYEQYF
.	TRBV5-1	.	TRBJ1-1	TGCGCCAGCAGCTTTGAGGGTTCGAACACTGAAGCTTTCTTT	CASSFEGSNTEAFF
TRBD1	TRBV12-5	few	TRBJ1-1	TGTGCTAGTGGTTTGTGGGGACAGGGGCGGACTGAAGCTTTCTTT	CASGLWGQGRTEAFF
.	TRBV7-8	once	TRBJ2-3	TGTGCCAGCAGCTTTATCACGGGAGATACGCAGTATTTT	CASSFITGDTQYF
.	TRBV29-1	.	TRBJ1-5	TGCAGCGTTGAAGATCCGGGCCCCGAGAGGCAGGGAGGCCAGCCCCAGCATTTT	CSVEDPGPERQGGQPQHF
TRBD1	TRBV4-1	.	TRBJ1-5	TGCGCCAGCAGCCAAGACCGCCTGGACAGGGCTAATCAGCCCCAGCATTTT	CASSQDRLDRANQPQHF
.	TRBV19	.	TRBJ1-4	TGTGCCAGTAGTTCTCCTAAGAATTTAAATGAAAAACTGTTTTTT	CASSSPKNLNEKLFF
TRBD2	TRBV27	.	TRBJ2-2	TGTGCCAGCAGTTTAAGGATTATTAACGGTGGATTAACTAGCGGGAGGGTGCACGGGGAGCTGTTTTTT	CASSLRIINGGLTSGRVHGELFF
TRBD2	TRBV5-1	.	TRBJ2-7	TGCGCCAGCAGCTTGGTTCGCGGGGGTATCTACGAGCAGTACTTC	CASSLVRGGIYEQYF
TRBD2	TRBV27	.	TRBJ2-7	TGTGCCAGCAGTTCCCACTCAGCGGGGTTTCTGGGCGAGCAGTACTTC	CASSSHSAGFLGEQYF
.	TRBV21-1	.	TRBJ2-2	TGTGCCAGCAGCAAATCCGGACTGGCCCCCGAGCTGTTTTTT	CASSKSGLAPELFF
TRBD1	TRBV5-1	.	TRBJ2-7	TGCGCCAGCAGCCCCATAGACAGGGTATACGAGCAGTACTTC	CASSPIDRVYEQYF
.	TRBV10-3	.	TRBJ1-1	TGTGCCATCAGTGGGCTTTGGAACACTGAAGCTTTCTTT	CAISGLWNTEAFF
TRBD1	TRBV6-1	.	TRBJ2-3	TGTGCCAGCAGCGTGACCGGGACAGGGGAAACGCAGTATTTT	CASSVTGTGETQYF
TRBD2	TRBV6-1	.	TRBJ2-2	TGTGCCAGCACTAGCGGGAGGGCGGCCGGGGAGCTGTTTTTT	CASTSGRAAGELFF
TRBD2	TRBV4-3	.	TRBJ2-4	TGCGCCAGCAGCCAAGGACGGGAGGGGGCCAAAAACATTCAGTACTTC	CASSQGREGAKNIQYF
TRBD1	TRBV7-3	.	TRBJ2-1	TGTGCCAGCAGCTTAGGGACAGGGGATTACAATGAGCAGTTCTTC	CASSLGTGDYNEQFF
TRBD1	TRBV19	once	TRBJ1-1	TGTGCCAGTAGGCGAGGGACAGGGGTAGGGAACACTGAAGCTTTCTTT	CASRRGTGVGNTEAFF
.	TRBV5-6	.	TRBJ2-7	TGTGCCAGCAGCTTGGGACTAAGCTCCTACGAGCAGTACTTC	CASSLGLSSYEQYF
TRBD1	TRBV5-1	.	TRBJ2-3	TGCGCCAGCAGCTTAATACAGGGGGCTCGGGATACGCAGTATTTT	CASSLIQGARDTQYF
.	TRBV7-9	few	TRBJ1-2	TGTGCCAGCAGCTTATTTGACGCGGGCTATGGCTACACCTTC	CASSLFDAGYGYTF
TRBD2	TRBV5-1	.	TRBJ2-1	TGCGCCAGCAGCACAAGGGTGGGACTAGCAGAGAGAAATGAGCAGTTCTTC	CASSTRVGLAERNEQFF
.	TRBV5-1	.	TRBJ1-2	TGCGCCAGCAGCTTGGCTGGGAGGGACTATGGCTACACCTTC	CASSLAGRDYGYTF
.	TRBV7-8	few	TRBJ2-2	TGTGCCAGCAGCCCTAGGGCCCAGGGAGGCGGGGAGCTGTTTTTT	CASSPRAQGGGELFF
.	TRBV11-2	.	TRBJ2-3	TGTGCCAGCAAAAAGCTGGGGGGAAGCACAGATACGCAGTATTTT	CASKKLGGSTDTQYF
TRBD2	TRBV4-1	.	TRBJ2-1	TGCGCCAGCAGCCAGGCCGGGACTAGGGGTTACAATGAGCAGTTCTTC	CASSQAGTRGYNEQFF